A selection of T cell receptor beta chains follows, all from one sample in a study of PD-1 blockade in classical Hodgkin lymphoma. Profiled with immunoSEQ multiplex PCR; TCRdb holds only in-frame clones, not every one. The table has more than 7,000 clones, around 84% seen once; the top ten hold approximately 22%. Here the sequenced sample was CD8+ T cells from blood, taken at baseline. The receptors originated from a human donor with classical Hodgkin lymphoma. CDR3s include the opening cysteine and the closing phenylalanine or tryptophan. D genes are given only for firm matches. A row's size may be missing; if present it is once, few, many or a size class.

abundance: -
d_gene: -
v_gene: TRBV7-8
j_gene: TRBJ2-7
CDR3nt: TGTGCCAGCAGCTTAGACGGAGCCGTGCAGTACTTC
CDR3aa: CASSLDGAVQYF

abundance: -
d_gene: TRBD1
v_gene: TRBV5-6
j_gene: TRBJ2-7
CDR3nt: TGTGCCAGCAGCTATGGACAGGGGGACGAGCAGTACTTC
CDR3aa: CASSYGQGDEQYF

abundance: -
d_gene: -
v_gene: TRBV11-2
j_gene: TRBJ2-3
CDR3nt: TGTGCCAGCAGCTTAGAGGGGGATACGCAGTATTTT
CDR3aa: CASSLEGDTQYF

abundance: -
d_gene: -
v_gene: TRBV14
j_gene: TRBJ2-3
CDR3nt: TGTGCCAGCAGCCACGGCCCTAGCACAGATACGCAGTATTTT
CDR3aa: CASSHGPSTDTQYF

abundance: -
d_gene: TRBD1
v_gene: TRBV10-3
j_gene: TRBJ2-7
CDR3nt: TGTGCCATCAGTGAGTCGCGACAGGGTTCCATCGACGAGCAGTACTTC
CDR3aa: CAISESRQGSIDEQYF

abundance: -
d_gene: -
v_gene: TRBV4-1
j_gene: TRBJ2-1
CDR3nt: TGCGCCAGCAGCCAATACGAGGGGAACAACAATGAGCAGTTCTTC
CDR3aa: CASSQYEGNNNEQFF

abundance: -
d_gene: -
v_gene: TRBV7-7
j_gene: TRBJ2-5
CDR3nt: TGTGCCAGCAGCCCCCGGCCAGGAGGGAAGGGTTTGGAGACCCAGTACTTC
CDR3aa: CASSPRPGGKGLETQYF

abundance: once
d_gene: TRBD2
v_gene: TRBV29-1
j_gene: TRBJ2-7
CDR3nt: TGCAGCGTGCTGGGACTAGCGGGAGGAGGGTCCTACGAGCAGTACTTC
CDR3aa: CSVLGLAGGGSYEQYF

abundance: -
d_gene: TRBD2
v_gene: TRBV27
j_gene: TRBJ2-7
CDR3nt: TGTGCCAGCAGTTTATCGGCTAGCGGGGTCTACGAGCAGTACTTC
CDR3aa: CASSLSASGVYEQYF

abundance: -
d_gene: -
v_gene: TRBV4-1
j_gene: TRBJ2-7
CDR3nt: TGCGCCAGCAGCCAAAGCTCAGGGTCCTACGAGCAGTACTTC
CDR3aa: CASSQSSGSYEQYF